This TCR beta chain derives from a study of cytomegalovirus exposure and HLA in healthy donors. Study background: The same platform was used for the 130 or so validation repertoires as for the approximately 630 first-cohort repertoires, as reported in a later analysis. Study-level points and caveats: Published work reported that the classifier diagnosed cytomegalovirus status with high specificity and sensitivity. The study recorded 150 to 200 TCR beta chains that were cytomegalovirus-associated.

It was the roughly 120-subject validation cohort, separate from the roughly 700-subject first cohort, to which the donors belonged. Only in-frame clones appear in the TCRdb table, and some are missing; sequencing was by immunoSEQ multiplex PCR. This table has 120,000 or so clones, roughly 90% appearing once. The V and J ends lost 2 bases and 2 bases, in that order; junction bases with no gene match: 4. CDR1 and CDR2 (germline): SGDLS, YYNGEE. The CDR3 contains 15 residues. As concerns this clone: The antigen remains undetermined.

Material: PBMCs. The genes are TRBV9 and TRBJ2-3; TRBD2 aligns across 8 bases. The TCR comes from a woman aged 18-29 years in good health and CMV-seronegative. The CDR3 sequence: CASSVGRGATDTQYF. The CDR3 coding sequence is TGTGCCAGCAGCGTCGGGAGGGGCGCCACAGATACGCAGTATTTT.